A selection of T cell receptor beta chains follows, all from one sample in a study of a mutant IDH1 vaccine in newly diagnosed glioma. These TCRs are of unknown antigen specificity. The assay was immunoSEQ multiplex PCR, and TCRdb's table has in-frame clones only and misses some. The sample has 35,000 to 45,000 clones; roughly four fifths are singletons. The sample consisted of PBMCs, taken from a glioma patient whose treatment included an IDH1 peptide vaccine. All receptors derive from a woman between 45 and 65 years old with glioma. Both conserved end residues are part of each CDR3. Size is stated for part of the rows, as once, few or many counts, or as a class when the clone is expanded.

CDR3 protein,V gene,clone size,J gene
CAWSRGRNTGELFF,TRBV30,-,TRBJ2-2
CASSLALDSRGSYEQYF,TRBV5-1,-,TRBJ2-7
CASSLGTGFNQPQHF,TRBV5-4,-,TRBJ1-5
CASSYDGNTEAFF,TRBV6-5,-,TRBJ1-1
CASSFHAETQYF,TRBV11-2,-,TRBJ2-5
CASRSPDTEAFF,TRBV28,few,TRBJ1-1
CASSPKWGGGEQYF,TRBV5-5,few,TRBJ2-7
CASSLVSYSGANVLTF,TRBV5-1,-,TRBJ2-6
CAISQAPGQGIDYGYTF,TRBV10-3,-,TRBJ1-2
CASSTGGLGKLFF,TRBV27,few,TRBJ1-4
CASSLGLGYEQYF,TRBV7-7,-,TRBJ2-7
CASSLGFMYEQYF,TRBV11-2,once,TRBJ2-7
CASSLAGASGGRGEQFF,TRBV5-1,-,TRBJ2-1
CASSSTQRRQGRPYEQYF,TRBV7-6,once,TRBJ2-7
CASSLATGGAGGYTF,TRBV5-6,-,TRBJ1-2
CASTLWTGPGTEAFF,TRBV19,-,TRBJ1-1
CASRGSYNSPLHF,TRBV7-9,-,TRBJ1-6
CSVVSGRTEAFF,TRBV29-1,-,TRBJ1-1
CASSPRLSNTGELFF,TRBV4-3,-,TRBJ2-2
CAWSGENQPQHF,TRBV30,once,TRBJ1-5
CAWNGGGVVFF,TRBV30,-,TRBJ1-4
CASSQRSTSPTEAFF,TRBV7-8,-,TRBJ1-1